This section outlines one T cell receptor (beta chain) sequence together with its context. In the source study's methods: Nucleated cell number was recorded as an estimate derived from reference gene primer amplification. Using immunoSEQ multiplex PCR, the repertoire was profiled, and TCRdb retains in-frame clones only, with some absent. The V and J calls and clone size were taken over from that table, and D and trimming were inferred from the DNA. The sample carries almost 350,000 clones, almost 90% recorded once. This record belongs to a study of blood T cell repertoires in COVID-19. On the study more broadly: There were acute and convalescent COVID-19 samples, and they came from the United States, Italy and Spain.

CDR3 length: 15 amino acids. V lost 6 bases to trimming and J lost 5 bases, with 16 bases between them. Germline CDR1 SGHTA, CDR2 FQGTGA. Material for sequencing was PBMCs or T cells enriched from blood (not recorded which). The chain joins TRBV7-3 to TRBJ2-2; D is ambiguous. This TCR came from a woman aged 25 to 39 who had been exposed to COVID-19. The CDR3 DNA reads TGTGCCAGCAGTCAAGCGACCGCCTGGACCGGGGAGCTGTTTTTT. Amino acids: CASSQATAWTGELFF.